The table lists the clone carrying this T cell receptor (beta chain) with a few counts. The antigen is unknown. These data are taken from a study of T cells in Graves' hyperthyroidism and ophthalmopathy. Study-level background: Before any treatment, at initial diagnosis, peripheral blood was collected. Study conclusions and caveats: Ophthalmopathy could be told apart from stable hyperthyroidism with a 13 V-J model. Model predictions of ophthalmopathy came a median about six months before onset.

Amplification of TCR beta CDR3 regions was performed using RNA transcripts as template. The TCR CDR3 was amplified in a first-round RT-PCR using the HTBI primer set. One entry per CDR3 protein results from TCRdb running MiXCR on the multiplex PCR reads. This table has roughly 330,000 distinct CDR3 sequences, roughly 15% appearing once. The V gene end was trimmed by 6 bases and the J gene end by 2 bases; junction bases not matched to a gene: 6. Germline lookup yields CDR1 MNHEY and CDR2 SMNVEV (reference sequence). The CDR3 totals 16 residues. This sample holds PBMCs from 8.5 to 10 ml fresh peripheral blood.

This chain joins TRBV27 and TRBJ2-2; TRBD2 matches at 10 bases. The sequenced sample was blood. The receptor was derived from a man aged 25 to 45 with Graves' hyperthyroidism. In nucleotides, the CDR3 is TGTGCCAGCAGCCTCGGACTAGCGGTTAACACCGGGGAGCTGTTTTTT. This translates into CASSLGLAVNTGELFF.